The 8 T cell receptor beta chains below come from one sample, sequenced in a study of blood T cell repertoires in COVID-19. TCRdb's copy holds only in-frame clones and misses some; the assay was immunoSEQ multiplex PCR. The sample has about 240,000 clones; around 84% are singletons. The sequenced sample was peripheral blood. These receptors originate from a woman in her sixties or seventies with active or convalescent COVID-19.

This clone was picked up a small number of times. The chain uses TRBV7-2 and TRBJ2-1; 13 nucleotides align to TRBD2. Germline lookup yields CDR1 SGHTA and CDR2 FQGNSA. The CDR3 totals 15 residues. V lost 5 bases to trimming and J lost 5 bases; unmatched junction nucleotides: 3. DNA of the CDR3: TGTGCCAGCAGCGTAACTAGCGGGGGGGACAATGAGCAGTTCTTC. It translates to CASSVTSGGDNEQFF. Together with reference TRBV7-2 and TRBJ2-1, the CDR3 gives the full variable domain: GAGVSQSPSNKVTEKGKDVELRCDPISGHTALYWYRQSLGQGLEFLIYFQGNSAPDKSGLPSDRFSAERTGGSVSTLTIQRTQQEDSAVYLCASSVTSGGDNEQFFGPGTRLTVL.

The chain employs TRBV27 and TRBJ1-6; D gene unclear. CDR3 length: 15 residues. In germline, CDR1 is MNHEY, CDR2 SMNVEV (reference sequence). The V end was cut by 7 bases, the J end by 0 bases, with 10 bases between. The CDR3 here is CASIDSSSYNSPLHF. DNA of the CDR3: TGTGCCAGCATCGACTCTAGCTCCTATAATTCACCCCTCCACTTT.

CDR3 residues: CASSRGMRTEAFF. CDR3 sequence (DNA): TGTGCCAGCAGCAGGGGTATGAGGACTGAAGCTTTCTTT. The chain couples TRBV2 to TRBJ1-1, with a weak D call TRBD1 (6 bases). This CDR3 has 13 amino acids. The germline CDR1 and CDR2 sequences are SNHLY and FYNNEI. Trimming pared 6 bases from V and 5 bases from J, leaving 13 bases between.

The J gene is TRBJ1-5, the V gene TRBV19; D not certain. The CDR3 is made up of 13 amino acids. V lost 7 bases, J lost 1 base, and 8 bases lay in between. The germline gives CDR1 LNHDA, CDR2 SQIVND (reference sequence). Written as DNA, the CDR3 is TGTGCCAGTACGGCGGGGAGCAATCAGCCCCAGCATTTT. It yields the protein CASTAGSNQPQHF.

V gene TRBV3-1 (or the pseudogene TRBV3-2) combines with J gene TRBJ1-2, with TRBD1 as a possible D gene (6 bases). V was shortened by 2 bases and J by 8 bases, with 21 bases between the two germline ends. The CDR3 loop spans 16 amino acids. Germline CDR1 LGHDT, CDR2 YNNKEL (reference sequence). The CDR3 DNA reads TGTGCCAGCAGCCAAATTGTCATACGCGGGGGCGCGGGCTACACCTTC. The encoded protein is CASSQIVIRGGAGYTF.

The CDR3 reads CASSGRQIQVNYTF. The CDR3, as DNA: TGTGCCAGCAGTGGGAGACAGATACAGGTGAACTACACCTTC. V and J are TRBV2 and TRBJ1-2; possibly TRBD1 for D (5 bases). The V end lost 4 bases, the J end lost 10 bases, and 19 bases lay between the germline ends. Looked up from germline, CDR1 is SNHLY and CDR2 is FYNNEI. CDR3 length: 14 amino acids.

The CDR3 bases are TGTGCCAGCAGTGGGAGACAGGGGGCGAATCAGCCCCAGCATTTT. It specifies CASSGRQGANQPQHF. The chain uses TRBV2 and TRBJ1-5; 10 bases agree with TRBD1. The germline V gene encodes CDR1 SNHLY and CDR2 FYNNEI. With V trimmed by 4 bases and J by 4 bases, 4 bases remained unmatched. This CDR3 is 15 amino acids long.

The chain links TRBV12-3 or TRBV12-4 to TRBJ1-2; TRBD1 aligns across 7 bases. V was clipped by 2 bases and J by 5 bases; unmatched bases: 2. CDR3 length: 13 residues. The CDR3 is CASSLPRGYGYTF. In DNA, the CDR3 is TGTGCCAGCAGTTTACCCAGGGGGTATGGCTACACCTTC.